Listed here are 15 T cell receptor beta chains from one sample, sequenced in a study of T cell responses to AZD1222 COVID-19 vaccine. Only in-frame clones appear in the TCRdb table, and some are missing; sequencing was by immunoSEQ multiplex PCR. The data hold 130,000 or so clones, with more than 80% observed a single time. Here the sequenced sample was peripheral blood, taken on day 0 of AZD1222 vaccination. The receptors come from an adult in good health.

The chain employs TRBV13 and TRBJ2-1; the D gene is possibly TRBD1 (5 bases). This CDR3 is built from 14 residues. Trimming removed 5 bases from V and 8 bases from J, with 16 bases in between. The germline CDR1 and CDR2 sequences are PRHDT and FYEKMQ (reference sequence). The CDR3 region has the DNA TGTGCCAGCAGCCTTTCTGGCAGGGTCGATGAGCAGTTCTTC. Translated: CASSLSGRVDEQFF.

This clone was recorded only once. The CDR3 DNA is TGTGCCAGCAAGACGGACCAAGAGACCCAGTACTTC. Encoded protein: CASKTDQETQYF. The rearrangement joins TRBV2 to TRBJ2-5; the D is unclear. The CDR3 totals 12 residues. Trimming stripped 7 bases from V and 0 bases from J, with 6 bases between. The V gene's germline CDR1 is SNHLY and CDR2 FYNNEI. The full variable domain, completed using reference TRBV2 and TRBJ2-5, is EPEVTQTPSHQVTQMGQEVILRCVPISNHLYFYWYRQILGQKVEFLVSFYNNEISEKSEIFDDQFSVERPDGSNFTLKIRSTKLEDSAMYFCASKTDQETQYFGPGTRLLVL.

The V call is TRBV7-6, the J call TRBJ2-7, with 9 positions matching TRBD1. The germline CDR1 and CDR2 sequences are SGHVS and FNYEAQ. The CDR3 covers 15 residues. J was trimmed by 3 bases and V by 0 bases; bases with no gene match: 3. The CDR3, as DNA: TGTGCCAGCAGCTTAGCCCTGACAGGGGGCTACGAGCAGTACTTC. Encoded protein: CASSLALTGGYEQYF.

J is TRBJ1-1 and V is TRBV11-2; D gene unclear. Germline V gene sequence: CDR1 SGHAT, CDR2 FQNNGV. This CDR3 region has 16 residues. Trimming pared 1 base from V and 6 bases from J, leaving 18 bases between. The CDR3 DNA reads as TGTGCCAGCAGCTTAGGTGGTGGGTCTTTCGCGCCTGAAGCTTTCTTT. Its protein product is CASSLGGGSFAPEAFF.

The rearrangement uses TRBV9 and TRBJ1-2; 8 nucleotides align to TRBD1. The V gene's germline CDR1 is SGDLS and CDR2 YYNGEE. This CDR3 comprises 14 residues. The V segment lost 4 bases and the J segment 4 bases; nucleotides outside the gene matches: 6. The CDR3 DNA reads TGTGCCAGCAGCCCAGGACAGGGTACCTATGGCTACACCTTC. It translates to CASSPGQGTYGYTF.

The chain joins TRBV7-8 to TRBJ2-7; either TRBD1 or TRBD2 may fit D (5 bases each). V lost 1 base, J lost 3 bases, and 16 bases lay in between. The germline V gene encodes CDR1 SGHVS and CDR2 FQNEAQ. The CDR3 is 16 amino acids. CDR3 in DNA: TGTGCCAGCAGCTTAGGCTGGACGGGACCGTTCTACGAGCAGTACTTC. This translates into CASSLGWTGPFYEQYF. Complete variable domain (other parts from reference TRBV7-8 and TRBJ2-7): GAGVSQSPRYKVAKRGQDVALRCDPISGHVSLFWYQQALGQGPEFLTYFQNEAQLDKSGLPSDRFFAERPEGSVSTLKIQRTQQEDSAVYLCASSLGWTGPFYEQYFGPGTRLTVT.

The rearrangement links TRBV3-1 (or the pseudogene TRBV3-2) to TRBJ1-1, with D possibly matching TRBD1 (6 bases). The V end lost 1 base, the J end lost 13 bases, and 16 bases lay between the germline ends. CDR1 and CDR2 from the germline V gene are LGHDT and YNNKEL (reference sequence). This CDR3 spans 13 amino acids. The CDR3 region is CASSQGSYRVGFF. The CDR3 region has the DNA TGTGCCAGCAGCCAAGGATCTTACAGGGTGGGTTTCTTT.

The table lists this clone with a count of one. The rearrangement uses TRBV10-3 and TRBJ2-1; 14 bases map to TRBD2. J lost 6 bases, V lost 8 bases, and 0 bases had no gene match. The CDR3 is 13 amino acids. Per the germline V gene, CDR1 is ENHRY and CDR2 is SYGVKD. CDR3 sequence: CAIGTSGSNEQFF. The CDR3 coding sequence is TGTGCCATCGGGACTAGCGGGAGCAATGAGCAGTTCTTC.

This chain uses TRBV6-1 with TRBJ2-3, with D perhaps TRBD1 (6 bases). Germline V gene data show CDR1 as MNHNS and CDR2 as SASEGT. V was shortened by 2 bases and J by 0 bases, with 9 bases between the two germline ends. The CDR3 covers 15 residues. The CDR3 DNA is TGTGCCAGCAGTGAACTGGGGGCCAGCACAGATACGCAGTATTTT. Its protein product is CASSELGASTDTQYF.

This chain uses TRBV28 with TRBJ1-6, with D unclear. Germline V gives CDR1 MDHEN, CDR2 SYDVKM. The CDR3 is made up of 13 amino acids. Trimming stripped 5 bases from V and 2 bases from J, with 4 bases between. DNA of the CDR3: TGTGCCAGCAGTCCCCCCTATAATTCACCCCTCCACTTT. Its translation: CASSPPYNSPLHF.

This sequence joins TRBV6-2 or TRBV6-3 and TRBJ1-1, with 9 bases fitting TRBD1. Germline V gene sequence: CDR1 MNHEY, CDR2 SVGEGT. V was pared by 4 bases and J by 11 bases, with 5 bases of the junction left unmatched. The CDR3 contains 12 residues. The DNA for the CDR3 is TGTGCCAGCAGTTTGGGACAGGGAGCGGCTTTCTTT. It encodes CASSLGQGAAFF.

V usage is TRBV7-2 and J usage is TRBJ1-5; D perhaps matches TRBD1 (5 bases). This CDR3 is built from 14 residues. Trimming left V 2 bases short and J 5 bases short, with 10 bases between. CDR1 and CDR2 from the germline V gene are SGHTA and FQGNSA. The CDR3 reads CASSLNNRYQPQHF. Here the CDR3 DNA reads TGTGCCAGCAGCTTAAATAACAGGTATCAGCCCCAGCATTTT.

The chain employs TRBV9 and TRBJ2-3; 14 bases line up with TRBD2. V trimming: 0 bases; J trimming: 6 bases; junction bases outside the gene matches: 6. The CDR3 is 17 residues long. In germline, CDR1 is SGDLS, CDR2 YYNGEE. CDR3 DNA sequence: TGTGCCAGCAGCGTAGCGGGACTAGCGGGAGTAGGCGATACGCAGTATTTT. Its translation: CASSVAGLAGVGDTQYF.

V usage is TRBV21-1 and J usage is TRBJ2-7; the table calls TRBD1, which could not be checked here. TRBV21-1 is listed as a pseudogene. The CDR3 totals 15 residues. The CDR3 DNA reads TGTGCCAGCAGCAAACGGGCAGGGGGTGTCTACGAGCAGTACTTC. It is translated as CASSKRAGGVYEQYF.

The chain has TRBV27 and TRBJ2-7; 7 nucleotides match TRBD2. CDR3 length equals 13 residues. With 6 bases clipped from V and 5 bases from J, the junction kept 7 bases outside the gene matches. The germline CDR1 and CDR2 sequences are MNHEY and SMNVEV (reference sequence). As DNA, the CDR3 is TGTGCCAGCAGCTTCCCCGGGGGGAACGAGCAGTACTTC. Protein: CASSFPGGNEQYF.